A selection of T cell receptor beta chains follows, all from one sample in a study of blood T cells in healthy people across ages. TCRdb recomputed calls from the 5' RACE reads with MiXCR, one row per CDR3 protein. This sample has 1.5 million to 2 million distinct CDR3 sequences; around half occur once, and the top ten carry more than 2%. Input material: blood. The source of these receptors is a woman aged 35 to 49 in good health. Each CDR3 is given with its conserved first and last residue. Fields, in order: J gene, clone size, V gene, D gene, CDR3 DNA, CDR3 protein. D genes are given only for firm matches. Clone size is given for some rows only: seen once, a few or many times, or a class if the clone is expanded.

j_gene: TRBJ2-7
abundance: NA
v_gene: TRBV20-1
d_gene: TRBD2
CDR3nt: TGCAGTGCACCGAGGACTAGCGGTTCCTACGAGCAGTACTTC
CDR3aa: CSAPRTSGSYEQYF

j_gene: TRBJ1-1
abundance: NA
v_gene: TRBV6-5
d_gene: NA
CDR3nt: TGTGCCAGCAGTTACCGTCGTGGCAGAGCAATAAACACTGAAGCTTTCTTT
CDR3aa: CASSYRRGRAINTEAFF

j_gene: TRBJ1-2
abundance: NA
v_gene: TRBV27
d_gene: NA
CDR3nt: TGTGCCAGCAGAGCCCCGGGTGGCTACACCTTC
CDR3aa: CASRAPGGYTF

j_gene: TRBJ2-1
abundance: NA
v_gene: TRBV7-2
d_gene: TRBD2
CDR3nt: TGTGCCAGCAGCTCCCCGGGACTAGCGGCCAATGAGCAGTTCTTC
CDR3aa: CASSSPGLAANEQFF

j_gene: TRBJ1-5
abundance: NA
v_gene: TRBV12-3/TRBV12-4
d_gene: TRBD1
CDR3nt: TGTGCCAGCAGTCTATCAGGGGGCGGATATAGCAATCAGCCCCAGCATTTT
CDR3aa: CASSLSGGGYSNQPQHF

j_gene: TRBJ1-4
abundance: NA
v_gene: TRBV20-1
d_gene: NA
CDR3nt: TGCAGTGCTATCGATAAGGAAAAACTGTTTTTT
CDR3aa: CSAIDKEKLFF

j_gene: TRBJ1-1
abundance: NA
v_gene: TRBV6-5
d_gene: NA
CDR3nt: TGTGCCAGCAGTTGCGGGCAGGCCACCTACACTGAAGCTTTCTTT
CDR3aa: CASSCGQATYTEAFF

j_gene: TRBJ2-7
abundance: NA
v_gene: TRBV12-3/TRBV12-4
d_gene: NA
CDR3nt: TGTGCCAACAGCCCATCGGGCAGGGTCGAGCAGTACTTC
CDR3aa: CANSPSGRVEQYF

j_gene: TRBJ2-4
abundance: NA
v_gene: TRBV28
d_gene: NA
CDR3nt: TGTGCCAGCCAATGGGGCACTACCAAAAACATTCAGTACTTC
CDR3aa: CASQWGTTKNIQYF

j_gene: TRBJ2-5
abundance: few
v_gene: TRBV5-1
d_gene: NA
CDR3nt: TGCGCCAGCAGCACACAGGTCCAAGAGACCCAGTACTTC
CDR3aa: CASSTQVQETQYF

j_gene: TRBJ2-6
abundance: few
v_gene: TRBV27
d_gene: NA
CDR3nt: TGTGCCAGCGCATCCTTGAGTTCTGGGGCCAACGTCCTGACTTTC
CDR3aa: CASASLSSGANVLTF

j_gene: TRBJ2-3
abundance: few
v_gene: TRBV20-1
d_gene: NA
CDR3nt: TGCAGTGCCAGGGCTGGGGGGGCTTTCACAGATACGCAGTATTTT
CDR3aa: CSARAGGAFTDTQYF

j_gene: TRBJ2-7
abundance: few
v_gene: TRBV12-5
d_gene: TRBD1
CDR3nt: TGTGCTAGTGGTTTGTCATCTTTGGCGGACAGGGAATTGTGCGAGCAGTACTTC
CDR3aa: CASGLSSLADRELCEQYF

j_gene: TRBJ2-5
abundance: NA
v_gene: TRBV5-6
d_gene: TRBD1
CDR3nt: TGTGCCAGCAGCTGCCCGGGACAGACGCAAGAGACCCAGTACTTC
CDR3aa: CASSCPGQTQETQYF

j_gene: TRBJ2-5
abundance: few
v_gene: TRBV7-2
d_gene: TRBD2
CDR3nt: TGTGCCAGCAGCGCGCGGGGGGGCCCGCAAGAGACCCAGTACTTC
CDR3aa: CASSARGGPQETQYF

j_gene: TRBJ2-3
abundance: few
v_gene: TRBV6-1
d_gene: NA
CDR3nt: TGTGCCAGCAGTGTTTACAGCGTCACAGATACGCAGTATTTT
CDR3aa: CASSVYSVTDTQYF

j_gene: TRBJ2-5
abundance: NA
v_gene: TRBV28
d_gene: TRBD1
CDR3nt: TGTGCCAGCAGCGTCCCCGGGACAGGCCAGTCGGAGCAGTACTTC
CDR3aa: CASSVPGTGQSEQYF

j_gene: TRBJ2-1
abundance: few
v_gene: TRBV12-3/TRBV12-4
d_gene: NA
CDR3nt: TGTGCCAGCAGTTTGAGGACAGACGGCAATGAGCAGTTCTTC
CDR3aa: CASSLRTDGNEQFF

j_gene: TRBJ2-5
abundance: NA
v_gene: TRBV12-5
d_gene: NA
CDR3nt: TGTGCTAGTGGGCGGGACACAGAAGAGACCCAGTACTTC
CDR3aa: CASGRDTEETQYF

j_gene: TRBJ2-5
abundance: NA
v_gene: TRBV7-2
d_gene: TRBD2
CDR3nt: TGTGCCAGCAGCAGACTACGGACTAGCGTTGAAGAGACCCAGTACTTC
CDR3aa: CASSRLRTSVEETQYF

j_gene: TRBJ1-1
abundance: NA
v_gene: TRBV20-1
d_gene: TRBD1
CDR3nt: TGCAGTGCTCAACAGGGGGCGCGGGTGTTAGCTTTCTTT
CDR3aa: CSAQQGARVLAFF

j_gene: TRBJ2-3
abundance: few
v_gene: TRBV7-2
d_gene: TRBD2
CDR3nt: TGTGCCAGCAGCCCCCAGCCTCTAGCGGGGGCCCTCACAGATACGCAGTATTTT
CDR3aa: CASSPQPLAGALTDTQYF

j_gene: TRBJ2-7
abundance: NA
v_gene: TRBV4-1
d_gene: TRBD2
CDR3nt: TGCGCCAGCAGCCACGGCGGGGGGCCCTACGAGCAGTACTTC
CDR3aa: CASSHGGGPYEQYF

j_gene: TRBJ2-7
abundance: few
v_gene: TRBV6-6
d_gene: NA
CDR3nt: TGTGCCAGCAGTTACGGGCAAAACTCCTACGAGCAGTACTTC
CDR3aa: CASSYGQNSYEQYF

j_gene: TRBJ2-1
abundance: NA
v_gene: TRBV9
d_gene: TRBD2
CDR3nt: TGTGCCAGCAGCGTAGCGCTGAGCGGGGGGGACAATGAGCAGTTCTTC
CDR3aa: CASSVALSGGDNEQFF

j_gene: TRBJ2-5
abundance: once
v_gene: TRBV15
d_gene: NA
CDR3nt: TGTGCCACCAGCAGAGAGCCCAGGGTTAGGACCCAGTACTTC
CDR3aa: CATSREPRVRTQYF

j_gene: TRBJ2-3
abundance: NA
v_gene: TRBV29-1
d_gene: NA
CDR3nt: TGCAGCGTTGAAGATCGTTTAGGGCTCGATACGCAGTATTTT
CDR3aa: CSVEDRLGLDTQYF

j_gene: TRBJ1-2
abundance: NA
v_gene: TRBV5-1
d_gene: NA
CDR3nt: TGCGCCAGCAGCTTGGGGACACAAACCTATGGCTACACCTTC
CDR3aa: CASSLGTQTYGYTF

j_gene: TRBJ2-3
abundance: few
v_gene: TRBV6-1
d_gene: TRBD2
CDR3nt: TGTGCCAGCAGTCCTCCCCGGACTAGCGGGGGGAAACATACGCAGTATTTT
CDR3aa: CASSPPRTSGGKHTQYF

j_gene: TRBJ2-3
abundance: NA
v_gene: TRBV20-1
d_gene: TRBD2
CDR3nt: TGCAGTGCCCTAACCCAAGCGGGATTCGATACGCAGTATTTT
CDR3aa: CSALTQAGFDTQYF

j_gene: TRBJ2-7
abundance: few
v_gene: TRBV7-2
d_gene: TRBD2
CDR3nt: TGTGCCAGCAGCAAAGGTACTAGCGGAGCCTACGAGCAGTACTTC
CDR3aa: CASSKGTSGAYEQYF

j_gene: TRBJ2-7
abundance: few
v_gene: TRBV4-1
d_gene: TRBD2
CDR3nt: TGCGCCAGCAGCCAAACTAGCGGGCCCACCTACGAGCAGTACTTC
CDR3aa: CASSQTSGPTYEQYF

j_gene: TRBJ2-1
abundance: few
v_gene: TRBV29-1
d_gene: TRBD1
CDR3nt: TGCAGCTCCCCGGGACAGGGGTTCTACAATGAGCAGTTCTTC
CDR3aa: CSSPGQGFYNEQFF

j_gene: TRBJ2-5
abundance: few
v_gene: TRBV7-9
d_gene: NA
CDR3nt: TGTGCCAGCAGCTCTACCCGGGGGATCCAAGAGACCCAGTACTTC
CDR3aa: CASSSTRGIQETQYF

j_gene: TRBJ1-5
abundance: NA
v_gene: TRBV12-3/TRBV12-4
d_gene: NA
CDR3nt: TGTGCCAGTCAAGAACAGGGTAGAGGCAATCAGCCCCAGCATTTT
CDR3aa: CASQEQGRGNQPQHF

j_gene: TRBJ1-1
abundance: few
v_gene: TRBV29-1
d_gene: NA
CDR3nt: TGCAGCGTTGCTCAGAACACTGAAGCTTTCTTT
CDR3aa: CSVAQNTEAFF

j_gene: TRBJ1-2
abundance: NA
v_gene: TRBV18
d_gene: NA
CDR3nt: TGTGCCAGCTCACCTTCTTCGACGCAAGCTAACTATGGCTACACCTTC
CDR3aa: CASSPSSTQANYGYTF

j_gene: TRBJ2-5
abundance: few
v_gene: TRBV11-2
d_gene: TRBD1
CDR3nt: TGTGCCAGCAGCCCCGACGGGACAGGTCTCCAAGAGACCCAGTACTTC
CDR3aa: CASSPDGTGLQETQYF

j_gene: TRBJ2-1
abundance: NA
v_gene: TRBV6-2/TRBV6-3
d_gene: TRBD2
CDR3nt: TGTGCCAGCAGCCGCCAACTAGCGGGGGGGCCGAGCTCCTACAATGAGCAGTTCTTC
CDR3aa: CASSRQLAGGPSSYNEQFF

j_gene: TRBJ2-5
abundance: NA
v_gene: TRBV27
d_gene: TRBD2
CDR3nt: TGTGCCAGCAGTCCCCTAGCGGTGAGACAAGAGACCCAGTACTTC
CDR3aa: CASSPLAVRQETQYF

j_gene: TRBJ2-7
abundance: NA
v_gene: TRBV29-1
d_gene: TRBD1
CDR3nt: TGCAGCGTTGGTGGGACAGGAGCCTCCTACGAGCAGTACTTC
CDR3aa: CSVGGTGASYEQYF

j_gene: TRBJ2-3
abundance: NA
v_gene: TRBV12-3/TRBV12-4
d_gene: NA
CDR3nt: TGTGCCAGCAGTTTTATTATCGGGACGGAGGCTAGCACAGATACGCAGTATTTT
CDR3aa: CASSFIIGTEASTDTQYF

j_gene: TRBJ2-3
abundance: NA
v_gene: TRBV20-1
d_gene: TRBD2
CDR3nt: TGCAGCGCTCTCCCGGGACTAGCACAGAATGAGTATTTT
CDR3aa: CSALPGLAQNEYF

j_gene: TRBJ2-1
abundance: NA
v_gene: TRBV20-1
d_gene: NA
CDR3nt: TGCAGTGCTCCCTTAGAGGGTGATGAGCAGTTCTTC
CDR3aa: CSAPLEGDEQFF

j_gene: TRBJ2-5
abundance: NA
v_gene: TRBV20-1
d_gene: NA
CDR3nt: TGCAGTGCTAGCCCAGCAGGGCTCCAAGAGACCCAGTACTTC
CDR3aa: CSASPAGLQETQYF

j_gene: TRBJ2-6
abundance: NA
v_gene: TRBV6-2/TRBV6-3
d_gene: NA
CDR3nt: TGTGCCAGCAGTAAGACAGCCTTTAGCTCTGGGGCCAACGTCCTGACTTTC
CDR3aa: CASSKTAFSSGANVLTF

j_gene: TRBJ1-2
abundance: NA
v_gene: TRBV28
d_gene: NA
CDR3nt: TGTGCCACCGGCACTCTCTATGGCTACACCTTC
CDR3aa: CATGTLYGYTF

j_gene: TRBJ2-7
abundance: few
v_gene: TRBV20-1
d_gene: NA
CDR3nt: TGCAGTGCTAGTCTCGGGGAGTACGAGCAGTACTTC
CDR3aa: CSASLGEYEQYF

j_gene: TRBJ1-2
abundance: few
v_gene: TRBV27
d_gene: TRBD1
CDR3nt: TGTGCCAGCAGTTATAGCGCAGGGGGCCATGGCTACACCTTC
CDR3aa: CASSYSAGGHGYTF

j_gene: TRBJ2-5
abundance: few
v_gene: TRBV5-5
d_gene: NA
CDR3nt: TGTGCCAGCCGCTCGACAGGAGAAGAAGAGACCCAGTACTTC
CDR3aa: CASRSTGEEETQYF

j_gene: TRBJ2-7
abundance: NA
v_gene: TRBV3-1
d_gene: NA
CDR3nt: TGTGCCAGCAGCCGACCGGGACTCCTGTACGAGCAGTACTTC
CDR3aa: CASSRPGLLYEQYF

j_gene: TRBJ2-5
abundance: many
v_gene: TRBV7-2
d_gene: TRBD2
CDR3nt: TGTGCCAGCAGCGCCGGACTAGCGGGGGGAAAGACCCAGTACTTC
CDR3aa: CASSAGLAGGKTQYF

j_gene: TRBJ2-1
abundance: few
v_gene: TRBV7-2
d_gene: NA
CDR3nt: TGTGCCAGCGGGGTGGGGACTCGACTCGGGGAGCAGTTCTTC
CDR3aa: CASGVGTRLGEQFF

j_gene: TRBJ1-5
abundance: few
v_gene: TRBV27
d_gene: TRBD1
CDR3nt: TGTGCCAGCAGTTATTCCGGGACAGCGCTCCCCTTTAGCAATCAGCCCCAGCATTTT
CDR3aa: CASSYSGTALPFSNQPQHF

j_gene: TRBJ2-5
abundance: NA
v_gene: TRBV20-1
d_gene: TRBD2
CDR3nt: TGCAGTGCTATTAAAGGCGGGGGGGCGCCGGGGACCCAGTACTTC
CDR3aa: CSAIKGGGAPGTQYF

j_gene: TRBJ1-4
abundance: once
v_gene: TRBV5-5
d_gene: NA
CDR3nt: TGTGCCAGCAGCCGAGAACACACCGACGGAAAACTGTTTTTT
CDR3aa: CASSREHTDGKLFF

j_gene: TRBJ2-5
abundance: NA
v_gene: TRBV28
d_gene: TRBD2
CDR3nt: TGTGCCAGCAGCCCGACTAGCGGGGAAAGACAAGAGACCCAGTACTTC
CDR3aa: CASSPTSGERQETQYF